The 3 T cell receptor beta chains presented below share a single source sample, sequenced in a study of post-analysis software for immune sequencing data. Overall study results and limits: The five TRBV segments detected at higher frequency in patients than in controls included TRBV5-6, TRBV5-1 and TRBV20-1.

These receptors have no identified antigens. Researchers reported that TCR beta cDNA libraries carried unique molecular identifiers. In TCRdb, the PCR reads were re-called with MiXCR into one record per CDR3 protein. Of roughly 650,000 distinct CDR3 sequences listed, approximately 59% are singletons. Sequencing was performed on blood. Every receptor here comes from a girl aged 2 to 10 with multiple sclerosis.

This clonotype was seen only a few times. The genes are TRBV2 and TRBJ2-1; D remains ambiguous. This CDR3 has 13 residues. CDR1 and CDR2 from the germline V gene are SNHLY and FYNNEI. Between the trimmed V and J ends, which lost 5 bases and 5 bases, there was a span of 10 bases. Here the CDR3 reads CASSPDWDNEQFF. The DNA of the CDR3 is TGTGCCAGCAGTCCCGACTGGGACAATGAGCAGTTCTTC.

A few counts support this clonotype. The rearrangement uses TRBV10-3 and TRBJ2-1; 9 nucleotides line up with TRBD1. Germline trimming cut 0 bases from V and 4 bases from J; bases unmatched to any gene: 4. The CDR3 length is 16 residues. The germline V gene encodes CDR1 ENHRY and CDR2 SYGVKD. The CDR3 sequence: CAISESGGQGYNEQFF. DNA of the CDR3: TGTGCCATCAGTGAGTCGGGTGGACAGGGGTACAATGAGCAGTTCTTC.

The chain joins TRBV7-2 to TRBJ2-1; 7 bases are a match to TRBD2. Per germline, CDR1 SGHTA and CDR2 FQGNSA. The CDR3 has 16 amino acids. V lost 2 bases to trimming and J lost 4 bases; unmatched junction nucleotides: 8. The CDR3 loop is CASSLTRASGYNEQFF. Written as DNA, the CDR3 is TGTGCCAGCAGCTTAACCCGGGCTAGCGGTTACAATGAGCAGTTCTTC.